This TCR beta chain was recovered during a study of T cell repertoires in cytomegalovirus infection. Study as a whole: Carrying CMV and the relevant HLA type showed in public TCR beta signatures.

TCRdb reprocessed the reads with MiXCR, giving one entry per CDR3 protein. The sample lists approximately 750,000 distinct CDR3 sequences; 35% to 45% were seen once. In its sample, this clonotype was seen a few times. V lost 6 bases and J lost 8, with 13 bases in between. The CDR3 is 12 amino acids. Germline V lookup: CDR1 MDHEN, CDR2 SYDVKM. The chain employs TRBV28 and TRBJ1-2, with D tentatively TRBD1 (6 bases). Sequenced: PBMCs. The sequence derives from a human donor in good health (CMV status not recorded). Some clones in this sample may be carry-over from other donors' samples. DNA of the CDR3: TGTGCCAGCAGCACCGGGGGGCTCGGCTACACCTTC. Amino acids: CASSTGGLGYTF.